This T cell receptor beta chain was recorded in a study of shared clonotypes between healthy human individuals. It was into CD45RA+ naive and CD45RA-negative memory subsets that the CD4+ cells were split. With 9 bases clipped from V and 2 bases from J, the junction kept 7 bases outside the gene matches. The CDR3 runs 15 residues. CDR1 and CDR2 from the germline V gene are SGHRS and YFSETQ. Running of the assay took place at deep level. Generated by immunoSEQ multiplex PCR, the TCRdb table keeps only in-frame clones and is missing some. The sample records some 360,000 clones, about 70% being singletons.

The chain has TRBV5-1 and TRBJ2-3; 12 nucleotides agree with TRBD1. The TCR sequence derives from a man aged 30-40 years in good health. The material sequenced was memory CD4+ T cells sorted from blood. Specified subset: CD45RA-negative fraction. CDR3 sequence: CATGPGQGATDTQYF. In DNA form, the CDR3 reads TGCGCCACCGGACCGGGACAGGGGGCCACAGATACGCAGTATTTT.